This is a list of T cell receptor beta chains from one sample in a study of OX40 agonist ivuxolimab in advanced cancers. Only in-frame clones appear in the TCRdb table, and some are missing; sequencing was by immunoSEQ multiplex PCR. The table lists around 110,000 clones, 93% of them singletons, with approximately 0.15% in the top ten. The sample here was CD4+ or CD8+ T cells sorted from blood, taken in a trial of the OX40 agonist ivuxolimab. These receptors were taken from an adult with an advanced solid tumor such as melanoma, head and neck, liver or kidney cancer. Both conserved end residues are part of each CDR3. A D gene is named only where the DNA matches it firmly. A clone size is listed for some rows: how often the clone was seen (once, few, many), or a class if it is expanded.

abundance: -
v_gene: TRBV9
len: 16
j_gene: TRBJ2-5
d_gene: -
CDR3aa: CASSPPGTGPGETQYF
CDR3nt: TGTGCCAGCAGCCCCCCCGGGACTGGTCCAGGAGAGACCCAGTACTTC

abundance: -
v_gene: TRBV6-5
len: 13
j_gene: TRBJ1-6
d_gene: TRBD1
CDR3aa: CASRKNRGSPLHF
CDR3nt: TGTGCCAGCAGGAAAAACAGGGGTTCACCCCTCCACTTT

abundance: -
v_gene: TRBV6-5
len: 15
j_gene: TRBJ2-7
d_gene: TRBD1
CDR3aa: CASSRRPGGLYEQYF
CDR3nt: TGTGCCAGCAGTCGCAGACCAGGGGGCTTGTACGAGCAGTACTTC

abundance: -
v_gene: TRBV19
len: 11
j_gene: TRBJ1-4
d_gene: -
CDR3aa: CASSWDEKLFF
CDR3nt: TGTGCCAGTTCCTGGGATGAAAAACTGTTTTTT

abundance: -
v_gene: TRBV5-5
len: 10
j_gene: TRBJ2-3
d_gene: -
CDR3aa: CASSAVGQYF
CDR3nt: TGTGCCAGCAGCGCAGTCGGGCAGTATTTT

abundance: -
v_gene: TRBV5-1
len: 16
j_gene: TRBJ2-1
d_gene: TRBD2
CDR3aa: CASNLAGGPTYNEQFF
CDR3nt: TGCGCCAGCAACTTAGCGGGGGGCCCCACCTACAATGAGCAGTTCTTC

abundance: -
v_gene: TRBV4-2
len: 16
j_gene: TRBJ1-3
d_gene: TRBD1
CDR3aa: CASSQKGQFLGNTIYF
CDR3nt: TGTGCCAGCAGCCAAAAGGGACAGTTCCTGGGAAACACCATATATTTT

abundance: -
v_gene: TRBV15
len: 14
j_gene: TRBJ2-7
d_gene: TRBD1
CDR3aa: CATSRDRGRYEQYF
CDR3nt: TGTGCCACCAGCAGAGATAGGGGGCGCTACGAGCAGTACTTC

abundance: -
v_gene: TRBV28
len: 11
j_gene: TRBJ1-4
d_gene: -
CDR3aa: CASSLFGKLFF
CDR3nt: TGTGCCAGCAGTTTATTTGGAAAACTGTTTTTT

abundance: -
v_gene: TRBV7-7
len: 12
j_gene: TRBJ2-5
d_gene: TRBD2
CDR3aa: CASSTGGGAQYF
CDR3nt: TGTGCCAGCAGTACGGGAGGAGGGGCCCAGTACTTC

abundance: -
v_gene: TRBV4-2
len: 16
j_gene: TRBJ2-2
d_gene: TRBD2
CDR3aa: CASSHPSGSNTGELFF
CDR3nt: TGTGCCAGCAGCCATCCTAGCGGGAGTAACACCGGGGAGCTGTTTTTT

abundance: -
v_gene: TRBV6-4
len: 13
j_gene: TRBJ1-1
d_gene: -
CDR3aa: CASTREEGTEAFF
CDR3nt: TGTGCCAGCACCCGGGAGGAGGGCACTGAAGCTTTCTTT

abundance: -
v_gene: TRBV19
len: 16
j_gene: TRBJ1-3
d_gene: TRBD1
CDR3aa: CASSRVGQGSGNTIYF
CDR3nt: TGTGCCAGTAGTCGCGTAGGACAGGGCTCTGGAAACACCATATATTTT

abundance: -
v_gene: TRBV6-1
len: 14
j_gene: TRBJ2-3
d_gene: -
CDR3aa: CAGSGTSGTDTQYF
CDR3nt: TGTGCCGGCTCAGGGACCAGCGGCACAGATACGCAGTATTTT

abundance: -
v_gene: TRBV28
len: 14
j_gene: TRBJ1-6
d_gene: -
CDR3aa: CASSQSGLNSPLHF
CDR3nt: TGTGCCAGCAGTCAATCGGGCTTAAATTCACCCCTCCACTTT

abundance: -
v_gene: TRBV6-1
len: 16
j_gene: TRBJ1-4
d_gene: TRBD1
CDR3aa: CASSDYGGRGYEKLFF
CDR3nt: TGTGCCAGCAGTGATTATGGTGGCAGGGGGTACGAAAAACTGTTTTTT

abundance: once
v_gene: TRBV28
len: 18
j_gene: TRBJ2-7
d_gene: -
CDR3aa: CASSLLPHSVAGYYEQYF
CDR3nt: TGTGCCAGCAGTTTATTGCCCCACTCGGTGGCAGGTTACTACGAGCAGTACTTC

abundance: -
v_gene: TRBV12-5
len: 15
j_gene: TRBJ2-1
d_gene: TRBD2
CDR3aa: CASGSSSGRRNEQFF
CDR3nt: TGTGCTAGTGGTTCGTCTAGCGGGAGGAGAAATGAGCAGTTCTTC

abundance: -
v_gene: TRBV14
len: 15
j_gene: TRBJ2-3
d_gene: -
CDR3aa: CASSQDRVPTDTQYF
CDR3nt: TGTGCCAGCAGCCAGGACAGAGTCCCCACAGATACGCAGTATTTT

abundance: -
v_gene: TRBV4-1
len: 14
j_gene: TRBJ2-1
d_gene: -
CDR3aa: CASSQGDTFRKQFF
CDR3nt: TGCGCCAGCAGCCAAGGTGACACGTTTCGTAAGCAGTTCTTC

abundance: -
v_gene: TRBV2
len: 16
j_gene: TRBJ2-5
d_gene: -
CDR3aa: CASSEASGMIQETQYF
CDR3nt: TGTGCCAGCAGTGAAGCTAGCGGAATGATTCAAGAGACCCAGTACTTC

abundance: -
v_gene: TRBV5-1
len: 14
j_gene: TRBJ2-5
d_gene: -
CDR3aa: CASSPGVVQETQYF
CDR3nt: TGCGCCAGCAGCCCGGGAGTGGTGCAGGAGACCCAGTACTTC

abundance: -
v_gene: TRBV6-5
len: 15
j_gene: TRBJ2-7
d_gene: TRBD2
CDR3aa: CASSSPGGRDYEQYF
CDR3nt: TGTGCCAGCAGTTCCCCCGGGGGGAGAGACTACGAGCAGTACTTC

abundance: -
v_gene: TRBV6-1
len: 15
j_gene: TRBJ1-5
d_gene: -
CDR3aa: CASSEGVGARQPQHF
CDR3nt: TGTGCCAGCAGTGAAGGCGTGGGGGCGCGGCAGCCCCAGCATTTT

abundance: once
v_gene: TRBV28
len: 16
j_gene: TRBJ2-3
d_gene: TRBD2
CDR3aa: CASSLEVAGGRDTQYF
CDR3nt: TGTGCCAGCAGTTTAGAGGTAGCGGGAGGGCGAGATACGCAGTATTTT

abundance: -
v_gene: TRBV28
len: 15
j_gene: TRBJ1-1
d_gene: -
CDR3aa: CASISAGNIGTEAFF
CDR3nt: TGTGCCAGTATTTCGGCGGGAAATATAGGCACTGAAGCTTTCTTT

abundance: -
v_gene: TRBV28
len: 13
j_gene: TRBJ2-2
d_gene: -
CDR3aa: CASSSPPSGELFF
CDR3nt: TGTGCCAGCAGTTCCCCCCCCAGCGGGGAGCTGTTTTTT

abundance: -
v_gene: TRBV7-2
len: 16
j_gene: TRBJ2-4
d_gene: -
CDR3aa: CASSLAGGLAKNIQYF
CDR3nt: TGTGCCAGCAGCTTAGCCGGGGGATTAGCCAAAAACATTCAGTACTTC

abundance: -
v_gene: TRBV4-2
len: 15
j_gene: TRBJ2-2
d_gene: TRBD2
CDR3aa: CASSRGTSDTGELFF
CDR3nt: TGTGCCAGCAGCCGAGGGACTAGCGACACCGGGGAGCTGTTTTTT

abundance: -
v_gene: TRBV7-2
len: 18
j_gene: TRBJ2-6
d_gene: -
CDR3aa: CASSQGRGPATGANVLTF
CDR3nt: TGTGCCAGCAGCCAAGGCAGGGGCCCAGCGACCGGGGCCAACGTCCTGACTTTC

abundance: -
v_gene: TRBV6-5
len: 13
j_gene: TRBJ2-1
d_gene: -
CDR3aa: CASTPPAGNEQFF
CDR3nt: TGTGCCAGCACCCCCCCAGCAGGGAATGAGCAGTTCTTC

abundance: -
v_gene: TRBV2
len: 14
j_gene: TRBJ1-5
d_gene: -
CDR3aa: CASRDVSSNQPQHF
CDR3nt: TGTGCCAGCCGGGACGTTTCAAGCAATCAGCCCCAGCATTTT

abundance: -
v_gene: TRBV19
len: 15
j_gene: TRBJ1-3
d_gene: TRBD1
CDR3aa: CASTATGAAGNTIYF
CDR3nt: TGTGCCAGTACCGCGACAGGGGCGGCTGGAAACACCATATATTTT

abundance: -
v_gene: TRBV5-4
len: 16
j_gene: TRBJ1-3
d_gene: TRBD1
CDR3aa: CASSLKTGGRGNTIYF
CDR3nt: TGTGCCAGCAGCCTTAAAACAGGGGGACGGGGAAACACCATATATTTT

abundance: -
v_gene: TRBV4-2
len: 13
j_gene: TRBJ2-7
d_gene: -
CDR3aa: CASSQDRAYEQYF
CDR3nt: TGTGCCAGCAGCCAAGATCGGGCGTACGAGCAGTACTTC

abundance: -
v_gene: TRBV19
len: 15
j_gene: TRBJ2-3
d_gene: -
CDR3aa: CASSVDSPSTDTQYF
CDR3nt: TGTGCCAGTAGTGTGGACAGCCCTAGCACAGATACGCAGTATTTT

abundance: -
v_gene: TRBV5-1
len: 16
j_gene: TRBJ2-1
d_gene: -
CDR3aa: CASSLLSQEFANEQFF
CDR3nt: TGCGCCAGCAGCTTGTTGTCCCAGGAGTTCGCCAATGAGCAGTTCTTC

abundance: -
v_gene: TRBV5-8
len: 12
j_gene: TRBJ2-7
d_gene: TRBD2
CDR3aa: CASSWTSGRLYF
CDR3nt: TGTGCCAGCAGTTGGACTAGCGGAAGGTTGTACTTC

abundance: -
v_gene: TRBV7-2
len: 16
j_gene: TRBJ2-2
d_gene: TRBD2
CDR3aa: CASSLEALAGAGELFF
CDR3nt: TGTGCCAGCAGCTTAGAGGCACTAGCGGGAGCCGGGGAGCTGTTTTTT

abundance: -
v_gene: TRBV7-8
len: 16
j_gene: TRBJ2-1
d_gene: TRBD2
CDR3aa: CASSSVRGGDLVEQFF
CDR3nt: TGTGCCAGCAGCTCCGTTAGGGGAGGGGATTTGGTGGAGCAGTTCTTC

abundance: -
v_gene: TRBV29-1
len: 12
j_gene: TRBJ1-2
d_gene: -
CDR3aa: CSVGGVGYGYTF
CDR3nt: TGCAGCGTTGGCGGGGTTGGCTATGGCTACACCTTC

abundance: -
v_gene: TRBV9
len: 19
j_gene: TRBJ2-2
d_gene: TRBD2
CDR3aa: CASSVSLDGRGTNTGELFF
CDR3nt: TGTGCCAGCAGCGTAAGCTTGGACGGGAGGGGGACGAACACCGGGGAGCTGTTTTTT

abundance: -
v_gene: TRBV7-2
len: 14
j_gene: TRBJ1-5
d_gene: -
CDR3aa: CASSSQGLNQPQHF
CDR3nt: TGTGCCAGCAGTTCTCAGGGGCTCAATCAGCCCCAGCATTTT

abundance: -
v_gene: TRBV28
len: 18
j_gene: TRBJ2-3
d_gene: -
CDR3aa: CASSFWGAGSPSTDTQYF
CDR3nt: TGTGCCAGCAGTTTCTGGGGCGCGGGGTCTCCAAGCACAGATACGCAGTATTTT

abundance: once
v_gene: TRBV7-3
len: 14
j_gene: TRBJ2-3
d_gene: -
CDR3aa: CASSLNGVPDTQYF
CDR3nt: TGTGCCAGCAGCCTAAACGGGGTTCCAGATACGCAGTATTTT

abundance: -
v_gene: TRBV5-5
len: 14
j_gene: TRBJ1-2
d_gene: TRBD1
CDR3aa: CASSGGTETYGYTF
CDR3nt: TGTGCCAGCAGCGGTGGGACAGAAACTTATGGCTACACCTTC

abundance: -
v_gene: TRBV9
len: 15
j_gene: TRBJ1-3
d_gene: -
CDR3aa: CASSPFSQGWNTIYF
CDR3nt: TGTGCCAGCAGCCCCTTTTCCCAGGGATGGAACACCATATATTTT

abundance: -
v_gene: TRBV19
len: 15
j_gene: TRBJ2-7
d_gene: -
CDR3aa: CASSMGQGGSYEQYF
CDR3nt: TGTGCCAGTAGTATGGGCCAGGGTGGTTCCTACGAGCAGTACTTC

abundance: -
v_gene: TRBV2
len: 14
j_gene: TRBJ1-3
d_gene: TRBD1
CDR3aa: CASSPRQGGNTIYF
CDR3nt: TGTGCCAGCAGTCCCAGACAGGGTGGAAACACCATATATTTT